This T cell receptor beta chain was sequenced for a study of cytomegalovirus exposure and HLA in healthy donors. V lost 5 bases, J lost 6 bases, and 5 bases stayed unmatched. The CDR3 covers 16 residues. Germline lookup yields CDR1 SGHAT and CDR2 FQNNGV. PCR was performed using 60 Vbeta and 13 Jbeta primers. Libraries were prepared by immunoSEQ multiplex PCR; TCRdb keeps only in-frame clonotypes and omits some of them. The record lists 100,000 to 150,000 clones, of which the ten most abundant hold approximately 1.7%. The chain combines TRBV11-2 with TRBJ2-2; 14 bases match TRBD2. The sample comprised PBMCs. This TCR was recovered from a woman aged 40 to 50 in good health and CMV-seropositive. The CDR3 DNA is TGTGCCAGCAGCCTGGGACTAGCGGGAGTCCCCGGGGAGCTGTTTTTT. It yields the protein CASSLGLAGVPGELFF.